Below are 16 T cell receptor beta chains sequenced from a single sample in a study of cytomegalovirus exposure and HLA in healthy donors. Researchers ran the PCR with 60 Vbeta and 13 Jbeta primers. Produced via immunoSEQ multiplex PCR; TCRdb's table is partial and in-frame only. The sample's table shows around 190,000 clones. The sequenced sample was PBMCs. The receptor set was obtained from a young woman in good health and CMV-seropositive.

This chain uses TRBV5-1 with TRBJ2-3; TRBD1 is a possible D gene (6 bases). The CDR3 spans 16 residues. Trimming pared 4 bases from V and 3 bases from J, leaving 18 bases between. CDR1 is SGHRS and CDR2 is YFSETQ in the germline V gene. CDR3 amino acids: CASSGLTGIGTDTQYF. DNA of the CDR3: TGCGCCAGCAGCGGATTAACAGGGATAGGAACAGATACGCAGTATTTT. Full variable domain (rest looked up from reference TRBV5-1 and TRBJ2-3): KAGVTQTPRYLIKTRGQQVTLSCSPISGHRSVSWYQQTPGQGLQFLFEYFSETQRNKGNFPGRFSGRQFSNSRSEMNVSTLELGDSALYLCASSGLTGIGTDTQYFGPGTRLTVL.

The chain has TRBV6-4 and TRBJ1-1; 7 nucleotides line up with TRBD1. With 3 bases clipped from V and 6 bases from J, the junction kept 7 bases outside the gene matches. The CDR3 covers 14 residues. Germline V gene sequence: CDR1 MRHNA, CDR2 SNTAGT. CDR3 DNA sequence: TGTGCCAGCAGTGATGAAATAGGGACAGCTGAAGCTTTCTTT. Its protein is CASSDEIGTAEAFF.

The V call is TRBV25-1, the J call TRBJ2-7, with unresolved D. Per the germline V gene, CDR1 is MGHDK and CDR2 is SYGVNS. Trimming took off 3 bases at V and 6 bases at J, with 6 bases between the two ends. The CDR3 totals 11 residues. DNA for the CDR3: TGTGCCAGCAGTGATATCTCCGAGCAGTACTTC. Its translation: CASSDISEQYF.

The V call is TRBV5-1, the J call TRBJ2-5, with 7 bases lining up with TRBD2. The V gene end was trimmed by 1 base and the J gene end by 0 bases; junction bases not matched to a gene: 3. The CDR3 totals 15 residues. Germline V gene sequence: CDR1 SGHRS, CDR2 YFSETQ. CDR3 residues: CASSLLGGDQETQYF. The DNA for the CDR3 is TGCGCCAGCAGCTTGTTGGGGGGGGACCAAGAGACCCAGTACTTC.

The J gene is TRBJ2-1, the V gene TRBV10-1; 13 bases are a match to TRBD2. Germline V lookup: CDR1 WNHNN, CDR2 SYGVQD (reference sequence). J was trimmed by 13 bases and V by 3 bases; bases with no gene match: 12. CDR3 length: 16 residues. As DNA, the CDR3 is TGCGCCAGCAGTGATGGGACTAGCGGGAAGGGGGTTATTCAGTTCTTC. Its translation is CASSDGTSGKGVIQFF.

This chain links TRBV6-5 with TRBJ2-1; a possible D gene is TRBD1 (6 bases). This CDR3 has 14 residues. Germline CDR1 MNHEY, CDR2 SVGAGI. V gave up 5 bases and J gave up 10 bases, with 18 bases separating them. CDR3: CASSKTRYREEQFF. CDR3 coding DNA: TGTGCCAGCAGTAAGACCCGATACAGGGAAGAGCAGTTCTTC.

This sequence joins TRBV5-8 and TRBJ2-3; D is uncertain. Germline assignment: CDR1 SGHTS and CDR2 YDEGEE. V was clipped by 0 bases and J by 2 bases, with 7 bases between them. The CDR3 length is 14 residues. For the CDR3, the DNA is TGTGCCAGCAGCTTGGATCCGTCCACAGATACGCAGTATTTT. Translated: CASSLDPSTDTQYF.

This CDR3 is CASSRTEGFGELFF. CDR3 nucleotides: TGTGCCAGCAGCAGGACGGAGGGATTCGGGGAGCTGTTTTTT. The rearrangement links TRBV6-5 to TRBJ2-2; D perhaps matches TRBD2 (6 bases). CDR1 is MNHEY, CDR2 SVGAGI, per germline. The CDR3 spans 14 residues. V dropped 6 bases and J dropped 7 bases, with 15 bases sitting between them.

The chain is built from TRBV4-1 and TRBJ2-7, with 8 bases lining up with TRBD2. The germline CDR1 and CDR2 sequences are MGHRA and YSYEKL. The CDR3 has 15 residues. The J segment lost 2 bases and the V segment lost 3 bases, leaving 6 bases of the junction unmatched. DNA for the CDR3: TGCGCCAGCAGCCATAAAGCGGGAGACACCTACGAGCAGTACTTC. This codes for CASSHKAGDTYEQYF.

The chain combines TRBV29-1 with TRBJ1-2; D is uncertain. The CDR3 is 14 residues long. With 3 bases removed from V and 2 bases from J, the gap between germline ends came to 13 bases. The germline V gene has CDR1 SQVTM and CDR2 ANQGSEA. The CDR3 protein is CSVDFMEENYGYTF. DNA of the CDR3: TGCAGCGTTGATTTTATGGAGGAAAACTATGGCTACACCTTC.

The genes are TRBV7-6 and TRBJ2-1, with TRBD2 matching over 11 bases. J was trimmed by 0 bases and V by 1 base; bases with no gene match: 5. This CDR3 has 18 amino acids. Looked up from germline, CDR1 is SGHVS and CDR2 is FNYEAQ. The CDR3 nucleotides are TGTGCCAGCAGCTTAGTAACTAGCGGGAGAGTCTCCTACAATGAGCAGTTCTTC. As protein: CASSLVTSGRVSYNEQFF.

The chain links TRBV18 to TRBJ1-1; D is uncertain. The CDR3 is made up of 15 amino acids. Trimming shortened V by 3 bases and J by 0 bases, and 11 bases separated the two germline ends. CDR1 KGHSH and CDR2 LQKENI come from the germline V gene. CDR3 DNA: TGTGCCAGCTCACCGAAGACACAGTTGAACACTGAAGCTTTCTTT. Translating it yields CASSPKTQLNTEAFF.

The CDR3 DNA reads TGCGCCAGCAGCCAAGGGGCAGGGAGGATTGACGAGCAGTACTTC. Protein product: CASSQGAGRIDEQYF. V is TRBV4-3 and J is TRBJ2-7, with D tentatively TRBD2 (6 bases). The CDR3 runs to 15 residues. Trimming shortened V by 1 base and J by 5 bases, and 15 bases separated the two germline ends. Germline V lookup: CDR1 LGHNA, CDR2 YSLEER.

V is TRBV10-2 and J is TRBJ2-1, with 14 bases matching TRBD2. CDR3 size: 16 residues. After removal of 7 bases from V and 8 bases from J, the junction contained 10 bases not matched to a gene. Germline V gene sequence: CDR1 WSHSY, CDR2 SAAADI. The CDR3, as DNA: TGCGCCAGCATCGGGACTAGCGGGAGAAGGAGGGATGAGCAGTTCTTC. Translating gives CASIGTSGRRRDEQFF.

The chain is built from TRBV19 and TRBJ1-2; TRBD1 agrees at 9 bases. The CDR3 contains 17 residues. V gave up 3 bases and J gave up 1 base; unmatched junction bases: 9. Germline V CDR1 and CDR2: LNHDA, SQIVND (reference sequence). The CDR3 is CASSMEILGQGNYGYTF. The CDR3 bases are TGTGCCAGTAGTATGGAGATATTGGGACAGGGTAACTATGGCTACACCTTC.

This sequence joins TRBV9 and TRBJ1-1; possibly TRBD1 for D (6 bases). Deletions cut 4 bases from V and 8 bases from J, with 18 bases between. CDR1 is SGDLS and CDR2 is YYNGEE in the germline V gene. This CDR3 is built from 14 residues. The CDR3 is CASSSRAGAPEAFF. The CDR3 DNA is TGTGCCAGCAGCTCCCGTGCAGGGGCCCCGGAAGCTTTCTTT.